This entry features one T cell receptor (beta chain) sequence. CDR3 length: 18 amino acids. V gave up 6 bases and J gave up 0 bases; unmatched junction bases: 11. The germline CDR1 and CDR2 sequences are SGHNT and YENEEA. Under the authors' procedure: Estimation of nucleated cell counts relied on the amplification of reference gene primers. Produced via immunoSEQ multiplex PCR; TCRdb's table is partial and in-frame only. Clone size and V and J calls were adopted from that table, with D and trimming inferred from the DNA. The data contain around 320,000 clones, about 90% of them seen just once; the ten biggest clones take up approximately 4.5%. The sample belongs to a study of blood T cell repertoires in COVID-19.

This sequence was found in a young woman with acute COVID-19. The chain has TRBV11-3 and TRBJ1-3, with 10 bases that match TRBD1. The material sequenced was PBMCs or T cells enriched from blood (not recorded which). The DNA for the CDR3 is TGTGCCAGCAGGCCCGGACAGGGGGACTCACCCTCTGGAAACACCATATATTTT. This sequence encodes CASRPGQGDSPSGNTIYF.